These 8 T cell receptor beta chains share one sample of origin, sequenced in a study of PD-1 blockade in mismatch repair-deficient tumors. Data came from immunoSEQ multiplex PCR; TCRdb stores just in-frame clones and leaves some out. The repertoire includes roughly 32,000 clones, around 80% of them detected once, and under 3.5% sits in the top ten. Material: PBMCs, obtained approximately 6 weeks after starting pembrolizumab. These receptors all stem from an adult with mismatch repair-deficient cancer.

V is TRBV5-1 and J is TRBJ2-1; a weak D match, TRBD2 (5 bases). The CDR3 contains 13 residues. V was trimmed by 4 bases and J by 5 bases, leaving 10 bases between them. Germline CDR1 is SGHRS and CDR2 is YFSETQ. DNA for the CDR3: TGCGCCAGCAGCACCACTAGAAACAATGAGCAGTTCTTC. Translated, it gives CASSTTRNNEQFF. The full variable domain, in which reference TRBV5-1 and TRBJ2-1 provide the parts outside the CDR3, is KAGVTQTPRYLIKTRGQQVTLSCSPISGHRSVSWYQQTPGQGLQFLFEYFSETQRNKGNFPGRFSGRQFSNSRSEMNVSTLELGDSALYLCASSTTRNNEQFFGPGTRLTVL.

The rearrangement links TRBV18 to TRBJ2-1; 7 nucleotides agree with TRBD2. CDR1 and CDR2 (germline): KGHSH, LQKENI. The CDR3 contains 14 residues. Losses at the gene ends were 4 bases for V and 8 bases for J; bases not matched to a gene: 8. The DNA for the CDR3 is TGTGCCAGCTCACTTAACATAGCGGGCGATGAGCAGTTCTTC. Its translation: CASSLNIAGDEQFF.

The gene calls are TRBV28 and TRBJ2-3; 7 bases align to TRBD1. Trimming took 6 bases from V and 2 from J; bases not matched to a gene: 8. The germline V gene has CDR1 MDHEN and CDR2 SYDVKM. CDR3 length: 15 amino acids. For the CDR3, the DNA is TGTGCCAGCAGACTCCGACAGGGATACACAGATACGCAGTATTTT. Translation: CASRLRQGYTDTQYF.

The rearrangement joins TRBV19 to TRBJ1-5; D is uncertain. Trimming took off 3 bases at V and 5 bases at J, with 5 bases between the two ends. Germline V gene data show CDR1 as LNHDA and CDR2 as SQIVND (reference sequence). The CDR3 loop spans 12 amino acids. Written as DNA, the CDR3 is TGTGCCAGTAGTATCCTTGATCAGCCCCAGCATTTT. It specifies CASSILDQPQHF.

The chain links TRBV19 to TRBJ1-2; the D is unclear. Looked up from germline, CDR1 is LNHDA and CDR2 is SQIVND (reference sequence). The CDR3 spans 13 residues. The V end was cut by 3 bases, the J end by 5 bases, with 10 bases between. The CDR3 DNA follows: TGTGCCAGTAGTATTGGGCTTCTTTATGGCTACACCTTC. This gives the protein CASSIGLLYGYTF.

This chain links TRBV28 with TRBJ2-3, with D possibly being TRBD2 (6 bases). Germline CDR1 reads MDHEN; CDR2 reads SYDVKM. The length of the CDR3 is 17 residues. V dropped 5 bases and J dropped 2 bases, with 20 bases sitting between them. CDR3 nucleotides: TGTGCCAGCAGTCCCGAAATGGGCGGGGCTTACACAGATACGCAGTATTTT. This gives the protein CASSPEMGGAYTDTQYF.

The J gene is TRBJ1-2, the V gene TRBV18; 7 nucleotides line up with TRBD1. The V segment lost 2 bases and the J segment 4 bases; nucleotides outside the gene matches: 4. This CDR3 has 14 residues. Germline loops: CDR1 KGHSH, CDR2 LQKENI. The CDR3, as DNA: TGTGCCAGCTCACCAGGACAGGACCTCTATGGCTACACCTTC. This gives the protein CASSPGQDLYGYTF.

CDR3 amino acids: CASSTQGAGGYTF. In DNA form, the CDR3 reads TGTGCCAGCAGCACCCAGGGGGCTGGGGGCTACACCTTC. The chain joins TRBV7-9 to TRBJ1-2; 8 nucleotides align to TRBD1. V was clipped by 5 bases and J by 8 bases; unmatched bases: 7. Germline CDR1 reads SEHNR; CDR2 reads FQNEAQ (reference sequence). The CDR3 is 13 residues long.